The rows below give T cell receptor beta chains drawn from one sample of a study of blood T cell repertoires in COVID-19. Sequencing used immunoSEQ multiplex PCR; TCRdb keeps in-frame clones, though not all of them. The sample shows roughly 230,000 clones, approximately 84% of them seen only once. The sequenced sample was peripheral blood. The receptors were sampled from a man between 45 and 60 years old with acute or convalescent COVID-19. Each CDR3 is given with its conserved first and last residue. Fields, in order: CDR3 length, D gene, J gene, clone size, V gene, CDR3 protein. D genes are given only for firm matches. Size is stated for part of the rows, as once, few or many counts, or as a class when the clone is expanded.

len: 19; d_gene: TRBD2; j_gene: TRBJ2-7; abundance: -; v_gene: TRBV7-8; CDR3aa: CASSLGVRDYSGRRTEQYF
len: 14; d_gene: TRBD1; j_gene: TRBJ1-4; abundance: -; v_gene: TRBV6-2/TRBV6-3; CDR3aa: CASSMDRFNEKLFF
len: 16; d_gene: TRBD2; j_gene: TRBJ2-2; abundance: -; v_gene: TRBV7-3; CDR3aa: CASSLSGLAGAGELFF
len: 14; d_gene: -; j_gene: TRBJ2-7; abundance: -; v_gene: TRBV5-1; CDR3aa: CASRRQAAAYEQYF
len: 15; d_gene: -; j_gene: TRBJ1-4; abundance: -; v_gene: TRBV30; CDR3aa: CAWSVLSRAGEKLFF
len: 15; d_gene: -; j_gene: TRBJ1-5; abundance: -; v_gene: TRBV7-8; CDR3aa: CASSLVAQRNQPQHF
len: 12; d_gene: TRBD1; j_gene: TRBJ1-2; abundance: -; v_gene: TRBV28; CDR3aa: CASETGANGYTF
len: 13; d_gene: -; j_gene: TRBJ1-3; abundance: -; v_gene: TRBV28; CDR3aa: CASRLTSGNTIYF
len: 15; d_gene: -; j_gene: TRBJ2-7; abundance: -; v_gene: TRBV19; CDR3aa: CASSIVGGPRYEQYF
len: 14; d_gene: -; j_gene: TRBJ1-3; abundance: -; v_gene: TRBV18; CDR3aa: CASRAGATGNTIYF
len: 13; d_gene: -; j_gene: TRBJ2-5; abundance: -; v_gene: TRBV10-3; CDR3aa: CAISVDSVETQYF
len: 15; d_gene: -; j_gene: TRBJ1-1; abundance: -; v_gene: TRBV7-9; CDR3aa: CASTPGSTGNTEAFF
len: 15; d_gene: -; j_gene: TRBJ1-4; abundance: -; v_gene: TRBV6-5; CDR3aa: CASSYSTLTNEKLFF
len: 16; d_gene: -; j_gene: TRBJ2-1; abundance: -; v_gene: TRBV7-3; CDR3aa: CASSLQAGTGGNEQFF
len: 15; d_gene: TRBD1; j_gene: TRBJ2-2; abundance: -; v_gene: TRBV7-9; CDR3aa: CASSTYRGPTGELFF
len: 15; d_gene: -; j_gene: TRBJ2-3; abundance: once; v_gene: TRBV4-1; CDR3aa: CASSPGTVSTDTQYF
len: 16; d_gene: -; j_gene: TRBJ2-7; abundance: -; v_gene: TRBV4-1; CDR3aa: CASSTPRSGPSYEQYF
len: 13; d_gene: TRBD1; j_gene: TRBJ1-2; abundance: -; v_gene: TRBV5-1; CDR3aa: CASSSGTDYGYTF
len: 13; d_gene: -; j_gene: TRBJ1-3; abundance: -; v_gene: TRBV6-1; CDR3aa: CASSEWGGNTIYF
len: 16; d_gene: -; j_gene: TRBJ2-2; abundance: -; v_gene: TRBV7-7; CDR3aa: CASSRAAPGDTGELFF
len: 11; d_gene: -; j_gene: TRBJ1-5; abundance: -; v_gene: TRBV12-2; CDR3aa: CASRYCQPQHF
len: 12; d_gene: -; j_gene: TRBJ1-2; abundance: few; v_gene: TRBV6-6; CDR3aa: CASSYSSTGYTF
len: 13; d_gene: TRBD1; j_gene: TRBJ1-2; abundance: -; v_gene: TRBV30; CDR3aa: CAWRDGQGHGYTF
len: 18; d_gene: -; j_gene: TRBJ1-3; abundance: -; v_gene: TRBV12-5; CDR3aa: CASGFSAAQGYSGNTIYF
len: 13; d_gene: -; j_gene: TRBJ2-7; abundance: -; v_gene: TRBV15; CDR3aa: CATSRDQGYEQYF
len: 19; d_gene: TRBD2; j_gene: TRBJ2-1; abundance: -; v_gene: TRBV19; CDR3aa: CASSIALVVAGGLDNEQFF
len: 15; d_gene: -; j_gene: TRBJ1-2; abundance: -; v_gene: TRBV18; CDR3aa: CASSPLRGDDYGYTF
len: 19; d_gene: TRBD2; j_gene: TRBJ2-7; abundance: -; v_gene: TRBV13; CDR3aa: CASTLRPGLAGDFPYEQYF
len: 14; d_gene: -; j_gene: TRBJ1-6; abundance: -; v_gene: TRBV7-9; CDR3aa: CASSLGGLNSPLHF
len: 16; d_gene: TRBD2; j_gene: TRBJ2-1; abundance: -; v_gene: TRBV6-6; CDR3aa: CASSYSPGTSSGEQFF
len: 15; d_gene: TRBD1; j_gene: TRBJ2-5; abundance: -; v_gene: TRBV7-9; CDR3aa: CASSFRDREGETQYF
len: 11; d_gene: -; j_gene: TRBJ1-2; abundance: -; v_gene: TRBV6-5; CDR3aa: CASRGGNGYTF
len: 15; d_gene: -; j_gene: TRBJ2-5; abundance: -; v_gene: TRBV3-1/TRBV3-2; CDR3aa: CASSQDTGHPETQYF
len: 14; d_gene: -; j_gene: TRBJ1-1; abundance: -; v_gene: TRBV28; CDR3aa: CASSLTRSNTEAFF
len: 15; d_gene: TRBD2; j_gene: TRBJ2-2; abundance: -; v_gene: TRBV7-8; CDR3aa: CASSSSGGGTGELFF
len: 16; d_gene: TRBD1; j_gene: TRBJ2-1; abundance: -; v_gene: TRBV3-1/TRBV3-2; CDR3aa: CASSQVSTGGLNEQFF
len: 14; d_gene: TRBD1; j_gene: TRBJ2-7; abundance: -; v_gene: TRBV6-5; CDR3aa: CASSRGQGAYEQYF
len: 19; d_gene: TRBD2; j_gene: TRBJ2-3; abundance: -; v_gene: TRBV3-1/TRBV3-2; CDR3aa: CASSQDQTSGGPNPDTQYF
len: 14; d_gene: TRBD1; j_gene: TRBJ2-1; abundance: -; v_gene: TRBV2; CDR3aa: CASSTTGRYNEQFF
len: 13; d_gene: -; j_gene: TRBJ2-7; abundance: -; v_gene: TRBV5-1; CDR3aa: CASAASGAYEQYF
len: 13; d_gene: TRBD2; j_gene: TRBJ2-3; abundance: -; v_gene: TRBV20-1; CDR3aa: CSASGTSGDTQYF
len: 14; d_gene: -; j_gene: TRBJ1-6; abundance: -; v_gene: TRBV6-5; CDR3aa: CASSYQTGDSPLHF
len: 16; d_gene: -; j_gene: TRBJ1-3; abundance: -; v_gene: TRBV5-1; CDR3aa: CASSSTGTIGGNTIYF
len: 13; d_gene: -; j_gene: TRBJ2-2; abundance: once; v_gene: TRBV14; CDR3aa: CASSPVNTGELFF
len: 15; d_gene: TRBD2; j_gene: TRBJ2-3; abundance: -; v_gene: TRBV6-4; CDR3aa: CASSETSGRVNTQYF